What follows are 16 T cell receptor beta chains derived from one specimen sequenced in a study of blood T cells in healthy people across ages. The authors ran a second PCR of roughly 6 to 12 cycles using a sample-barcoded 5' primer and a J-beta primer mix. TCRdb analysed the 5' RACE reads with MiXCR anew, one entry per CDR3 protein. The sample lists under 1,100,000 distinct CDR3 sequences; approximately 25% were seen once. These same records also appear under a second study, on T cells of mothers and their children.

Sequenced material: blood. These receptor sequences come from a girl aged 2-10 years in good health.

This clonotype was counted between two and nine times. The J gene is TRBJ1-3, the V gene TRBV12-3 or TRBV12-4, with D perhaps matching TRBD1 (5 bases). The length of the CDR3 is 16 residues. Trimming removed 4 bases at V and 4 bases at J, with 17 bases between. The CDR3 reads CASSYRQGSGGNTIYF. As DNA, the CDR3 is TGTGCCAGCAGTTACAGGCAGGGCTCCGGGGGAAACACCATATATTTT.

The chain links TRBV20-1 to TRBJ2-5; the match to TRBD2 covers 10 bases. The DNA end lines up better with TRBJ2-1; the J call may be wrong. Germline-derived CDR1 and CDR2 are DFQATT and SNEGSKA (reference sequence). The CDR3 totals 18 residues. DNA of the CDR3: TGCAGTGCTAGAGACTTAAGAGGGATAGCGGGGGGCGACAATGAGCAGTTCTTC. It codes for CSARDLRGIAGGDNEQFF.

The chain uses TRBV7-9 and TRBJ2-7, with 7 bases fitting TRBD2. After removal of 2 bases from V and 7 bases from J, the junction contained 14 bases not matched to a gene. The V gene's germline CDR1 is SEHNR and CDR2 FQNEAQ (reference sequence). The CDR3 consists of 16 residues. The DNA of the CDR3 is TGTGCCAGCAGCTTACCGCTAGCGGAGGGCCTTTGGGAGCAGTACTTC. It specifies CASSLPLAEGLWEQYF.

This clonotype was observed a few times. This sequence joins TRBV18 and TRBJ1-2; D may be TRBD1 (5 bases). The CDR3 sequence is 13 residues long. Trimming removed 6 bases from V and 4 bases from J, with 12 bases in between. The germline V gene encodes CDR1 KGHSH and CDR2 LQKENI. The CDR3 coding sequence is TGTGCCAGCTCCGCGGGACCGTTCTATGGCTACACCTTC. Residues: CASSAGPFYGYTF.

This clonotype was detected only a few times. The rearrangement links TRBV5-1 to TRBJ2-4, with no clear D. Trimming removed 6 bases from V and 9 bases from J, with 13 bases in between. Germline values: CDR1 SGHRS, CDR2 YFSETQ. The CDR3 extends over 12 amino acids. In DNA form, the CDR3 reads TGCGCCAGCAAGGATTTTTGGGGCATTCAGTACTTC. This gives the protein CASKDFWGIQYF.

Only a few counts were recorded for this clonotype. The chain couples TRBV7-9 to TRBJ2-1; perhaps TRBD2 as D (7 bases). TRBJ2-7 explains the end of the DNA better; the J call may be wrong. The CDR3 loop spans 15 amino acids. CDR1 SEHNR and CDR2 FQNEAQ come from the germline V gene (reference sequence). CDR3 nucleotide sequence: TGTGCCAGCAGCTTAGGCGGGGGCTCATACTACGAGCAGTACTTC. Translating gives CASSLGGGSYYEQYF.

This sequence joins TRBV19 and TRBJ2-7; 8 nucleotides match TRBD1. The J segment lost 2 bases and the V segment lost 6 bases, leaving 6 bases of the junction unmatched. The V gene's germline CDR1 is LNHDA and CDR2 SQIVND (reference sequence). The CDR3 extends over 14 amino acids. DNA of the CDR3: TGTGCCAGTAGCCGGACAGGGATAACCTACGAGCAGTACTTC. Residues: CASSRTGITYEQYF.

This clonotype was found a few times. The chain employs TRBV29-1 and TRBJ2-5, with a possible D match to TRBD1 (6 bases). In germline, CDR1 is SQVTM, CDR2 ANQGSEA. The length of the CDR3 is 13 residues. The V end was cut by 5 bases, the J end by 0 bases, with 10 bases between. The CDR3 bases are TGCAGCGTTCATACAGGGCACCAAGAGACCCAGTACTTC. Translating it yields CSVHTGHQETQYF.

This clonotype was counted a few times. This sequence joins TRBV29-1 and TRBJ2-1; no definite D call. Germline CDR1 and CDR2: SQVTM and ANQGSEA. The CDR3 runs to 12 residues. Trimming shortened V by 2 bases and J by 8 bases, and 10 bases separated the two germline ends. The CDR3 nucleotides are TGCAGCGTTGAATTGGGTCAGGATGAGCAGTTCTTC. Translated, it gives CSVELGQDEQFF.

J is TRBJ1-1 and V is TRBV6-5; D may be TRBD1 (6 bases). V was clipped by 8 bases and J by 0 bases, with 16 bases between them. Germline V CDR1 and CDR2: MNHEY, SVGAGI. The CDR3 spans 15 residues. The CDR3 DNA reads TGTGCCAGCCTACGGAGAGGGGGTATGAACACTGAAGCTTTCTTT. Translation gives CASLRRGGMNTEAFF.

The chain links TRBV29-1 to TRBJ2-1; 7 nucleotides align to TRBD1. J gave up 8 bases and V 6 bases, and 22 bases lay outside the gene matches. There are 17 residues in the CDR3. Germline CDR1 reads SQVTM; CDR2 reads ANQGSEA. The DNA of the CDR3 is TGCAGCGTCTGGGGTGGGGCAGGGGGACACGGTTGGGATGAGCAGTTCTTC. This gives the protein CSVWGGAGGHGWDEQFF.

This clonotype was counted between two and nine times. The chain links TRBV7-9 to TRBJ2-4; D possibly matches TRBD1 or TRBD2 (5 bases each). Germline loops: CDR1 SEHNR, CDR2 FQNEAQ (reference sequence). The CDR3 contains 16 residues. The ends were cut back, 5 bases at V and 3 bases at J, with 17 bases in the middle. Written as DNA, the CDR3 is TGTGCCAGCAGCGCAGGGAAGGCTAGCAGCAAAAACATTCAGTACTTC. As protein: CASSAGKASSKNIQYF.

This clonotype was detected only a few times. J is TRBJ2-5 and V is TRBV7-9; tentative D call: TRBD2 (5 bases). Germline CDR1 SEHNR, CDR2 FQNEAQ (reference sequence). The CDR3 has 14 residues. Between the trimmed V and J ends, which lost 6 bases and 0 bases, there was a span of 11 bases. The CDR3 DNA reads as TGTGCCAGCAGTGTGGACTCGAACCAAGAGACCCAGTACTTC. Translated, it gives CASSVDSNQETQYF.

This clonotype was detected a few times. This chain uses TRBV12-3 or TRBV12-4 with TRBJ1-2, with 7 bases fitting TRBD1. V dropped 3 bases and J dropped 8; count of bases not matched to a gene: 3. This CDR3 spans 12 amino acids. The CDR3 here is CASSLGTAGYTF. In nucleotides, the CDR3 is TGTGCCAGCAGTTTGGGGACAGCCGGCTACACCTTC.

Here the CDR3 DNA reads TGTGCCAGCTCATCTGAGATGAGTAATGAAAAACTGTTTTTT. Translated: CASSSEMSNEKLFF. The rearrangement uses TRBV18 and TRBJ1-4; D not resolved. The V gene's germline CDR1 is KGHSH and CDR2 LQKENI. CDR3 length equals 14 residues. V was shortened by 5 bases and J by 4 bases, with 11 bases between the two germline ends.

This clonotype appeared a few times. The V gene is TRBV7-8, the J gene TRBJ2-1, with 8 bases fitting TRBD2. The DNA end is a closer match to TRBJ2-5, so the J assignment may be wrong. The length of the CDR3 is 16 residues. Germline-derived CDR1 and CDR2 are SGHVS and FQNEAQ. The CDR3 DNA is TGTGCCAGCAGATCCGGACTAGCTAACGTCATCGAGACCCAGTACTTC. Its translation: CASRSGLANVIETQYF.